This T cell receptor (beta chain) was captured in a study of CD8 T cells in Susac syndrome. Background on the study: At blood draw, Susac syndrome patients were therapy-naive, on corticosteroids, or on intravenous immunoglobulin alone.

V gave up 2 bases and J gave up 8 bases, with 9 bases separating them. Germline CDR1 is GTSNPN and CDR2 is SVGIG (reference sequence). This CDR3 comprises 12 residues. Patients with Susac syndrome met diagnostic criteria defined recently for definite or probable disease. Random hexamers were used to reverse transcribe the RNA input (roughly 0.5 to 1 ug). MiXCR, applied by TCRdb to the immunoSEQ multiplex PCR reads, yields one record per CDR3 protein. The sample holds 100,000 to 150,000 distinct CDR3 sequences; around 94% are singletons and the top ten take 0.21%. Material for sequencing was CD8+ T cells from PBMCs. The sequence was collected from a human donor with Susac syndrome. The chain carries TRBV30 and TRBJ1-4; D gene ambiguous. CDR3 protein: CAWSLQEEKLFF. CDR3 in DNA: TGTGCCTGGAGTCTCCAGGAAGAAAAACTGTTTTTT.